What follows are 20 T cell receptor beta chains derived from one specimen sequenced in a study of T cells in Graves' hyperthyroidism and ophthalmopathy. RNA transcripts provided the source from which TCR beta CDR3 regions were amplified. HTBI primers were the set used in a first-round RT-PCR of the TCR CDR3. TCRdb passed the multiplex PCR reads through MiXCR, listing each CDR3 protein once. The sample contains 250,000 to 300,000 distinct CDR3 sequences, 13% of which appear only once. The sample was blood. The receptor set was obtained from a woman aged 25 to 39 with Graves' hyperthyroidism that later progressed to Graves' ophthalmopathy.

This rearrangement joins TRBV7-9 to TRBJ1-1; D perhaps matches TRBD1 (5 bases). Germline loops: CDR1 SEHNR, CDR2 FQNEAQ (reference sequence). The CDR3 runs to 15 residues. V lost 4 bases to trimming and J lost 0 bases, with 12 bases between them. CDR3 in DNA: TGTGCCAGCAGCTCTGCAGGGTGGGTGAACACTGAAGCTTTCTTT. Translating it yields CASSSAGWVNTEAFF. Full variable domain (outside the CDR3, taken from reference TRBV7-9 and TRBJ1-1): DTGVSQNPRHKITKRGQNVTFRCDPISEHNRLYWYRQTLGQGPEFLTYFQNEAQLEKSRLLSDRFSAERPKGSFSTLEIQRTEQGDSAMYLCASSSAGWVNTEAFFGQGTRLTVV.

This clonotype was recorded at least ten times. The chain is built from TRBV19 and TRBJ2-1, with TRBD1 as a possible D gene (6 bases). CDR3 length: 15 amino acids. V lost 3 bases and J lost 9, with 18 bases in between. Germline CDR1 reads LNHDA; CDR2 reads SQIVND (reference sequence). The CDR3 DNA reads TGTGCCAGTAGTATTTTGGGCAGGGGATATGGTGAGCAGTTCTTC. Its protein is CASSILGRGYGEQFF.

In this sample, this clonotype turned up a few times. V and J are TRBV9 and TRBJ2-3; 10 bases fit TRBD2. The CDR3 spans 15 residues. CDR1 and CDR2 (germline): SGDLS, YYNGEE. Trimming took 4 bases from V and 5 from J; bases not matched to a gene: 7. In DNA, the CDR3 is TGTGCCAGCAGCCAGTCCCTAGCGGGGGTAGATACGCAGTATTTT. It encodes CASSQSLAGVDTQYF.

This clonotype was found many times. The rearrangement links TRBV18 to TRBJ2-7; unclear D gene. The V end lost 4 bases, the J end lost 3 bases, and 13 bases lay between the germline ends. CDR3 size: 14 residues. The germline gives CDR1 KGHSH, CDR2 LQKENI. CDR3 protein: CASSLQENGYEQYF. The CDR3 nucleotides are TGTGCCAGCTCACTACAAGAGAACGGCTACGAGCAGTACTTC.

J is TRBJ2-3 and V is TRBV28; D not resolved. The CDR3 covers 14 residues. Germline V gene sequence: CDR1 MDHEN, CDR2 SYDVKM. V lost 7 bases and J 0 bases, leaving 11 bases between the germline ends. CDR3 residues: CASTPRYSTDTQYF. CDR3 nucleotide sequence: TGTGCCAGCACCCCGAGGTACAGCACAGATACGCAGTATTTT.

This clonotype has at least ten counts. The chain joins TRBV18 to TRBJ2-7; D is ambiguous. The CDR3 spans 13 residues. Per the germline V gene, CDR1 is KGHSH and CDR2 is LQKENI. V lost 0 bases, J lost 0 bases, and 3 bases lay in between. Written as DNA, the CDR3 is TGTGCCAGCTCACCACCCTACTCCTACGAGCAGTACTTC. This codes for CASSPPYSYEQYF.

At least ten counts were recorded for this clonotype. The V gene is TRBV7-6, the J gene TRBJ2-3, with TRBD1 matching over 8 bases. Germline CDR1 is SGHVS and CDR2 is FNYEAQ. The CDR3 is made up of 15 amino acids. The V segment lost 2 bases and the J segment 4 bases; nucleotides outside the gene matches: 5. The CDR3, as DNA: TGTGCCAGCAGCTTATTCCAGGACAGGGCAGATACGCAGTATTTT. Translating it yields CASSLFQDRADTQYF.

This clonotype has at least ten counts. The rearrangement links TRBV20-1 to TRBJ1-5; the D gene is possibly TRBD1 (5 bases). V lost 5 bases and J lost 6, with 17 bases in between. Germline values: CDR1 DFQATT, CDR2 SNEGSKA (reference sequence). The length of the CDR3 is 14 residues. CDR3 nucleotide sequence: TGCAGTGCTGGAGGAGGGGCCCAGGGTCAGCCCCAGCATTTT. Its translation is CSAGGGAQGQPQHF.

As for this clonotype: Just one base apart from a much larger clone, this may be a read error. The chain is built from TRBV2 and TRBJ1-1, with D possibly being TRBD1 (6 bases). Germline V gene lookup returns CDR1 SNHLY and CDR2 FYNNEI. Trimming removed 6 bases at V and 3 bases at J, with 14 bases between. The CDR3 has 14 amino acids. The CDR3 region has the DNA TGTGCCAGCAGCCGATGGGGGGCGTACACTGAAGCTTTCTTT. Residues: CASSRWGAYTEAFF.

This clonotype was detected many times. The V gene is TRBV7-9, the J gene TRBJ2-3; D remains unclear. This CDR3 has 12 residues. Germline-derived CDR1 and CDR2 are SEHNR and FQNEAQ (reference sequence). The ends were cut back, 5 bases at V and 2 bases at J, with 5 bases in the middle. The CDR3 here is CASSGPTDTQYF. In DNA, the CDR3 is TGTGCCAGCAGCGGGCCCACAGATACGCAGTATTTT.

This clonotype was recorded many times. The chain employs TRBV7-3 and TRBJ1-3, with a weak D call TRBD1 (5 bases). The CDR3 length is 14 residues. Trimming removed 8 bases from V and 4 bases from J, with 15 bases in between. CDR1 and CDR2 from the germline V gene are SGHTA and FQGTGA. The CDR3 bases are TGTGCCAGCGGACCGGGGGGATCAGGAAACACCATATATTTT. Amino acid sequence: CASGPGGSGNTIYF.

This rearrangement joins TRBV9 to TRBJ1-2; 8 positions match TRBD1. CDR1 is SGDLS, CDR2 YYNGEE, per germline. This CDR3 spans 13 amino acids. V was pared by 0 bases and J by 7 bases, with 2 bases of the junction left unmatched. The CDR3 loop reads CASSVGQGSGYTF. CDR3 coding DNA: TGTGCCAGCAGCGTAGGACAGGGGTCTGGCTACACCTTC.

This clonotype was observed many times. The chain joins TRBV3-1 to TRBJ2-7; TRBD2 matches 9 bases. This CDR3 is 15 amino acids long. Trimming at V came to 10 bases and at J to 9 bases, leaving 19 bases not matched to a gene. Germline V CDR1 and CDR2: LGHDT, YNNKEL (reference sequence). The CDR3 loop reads CATSQTLAGDLLQYF. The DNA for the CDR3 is TGTGCCACCTCCCAGACCTTAGCGGGAGATTTGTTGCAGTACTTC.

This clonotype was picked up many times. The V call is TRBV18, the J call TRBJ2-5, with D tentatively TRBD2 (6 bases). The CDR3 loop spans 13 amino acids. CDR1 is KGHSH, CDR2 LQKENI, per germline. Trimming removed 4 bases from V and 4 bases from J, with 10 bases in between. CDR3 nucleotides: TGTGCCAGCTCACGACGGGGGATAGAGACCCAGTACTTC. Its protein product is CASSRRGIETQYF.

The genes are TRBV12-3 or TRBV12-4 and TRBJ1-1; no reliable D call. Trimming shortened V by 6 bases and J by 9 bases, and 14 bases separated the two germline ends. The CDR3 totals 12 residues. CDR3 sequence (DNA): TGTGCCAGCAGAGACGACGGGCTCAAAGCTTTCTTT. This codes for CASRDDGLKAFF.

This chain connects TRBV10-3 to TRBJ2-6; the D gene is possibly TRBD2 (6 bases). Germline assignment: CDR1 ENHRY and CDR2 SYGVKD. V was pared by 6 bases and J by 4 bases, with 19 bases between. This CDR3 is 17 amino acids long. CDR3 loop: CAIRPEKGGGGANVLTF. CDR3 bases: TGTGCCATCAGACCCGAGAAGGGCGGAGGGGGGGCCAACGTCCTGACTTTC.

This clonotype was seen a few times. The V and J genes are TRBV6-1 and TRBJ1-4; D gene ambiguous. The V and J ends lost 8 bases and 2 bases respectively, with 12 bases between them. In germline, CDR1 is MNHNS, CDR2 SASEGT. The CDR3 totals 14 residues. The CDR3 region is CASAVVHTNEKLFF. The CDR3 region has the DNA TGTGCCAGCGCCGTGGTTCATACTAATGAAAAACTGTTTTTT.

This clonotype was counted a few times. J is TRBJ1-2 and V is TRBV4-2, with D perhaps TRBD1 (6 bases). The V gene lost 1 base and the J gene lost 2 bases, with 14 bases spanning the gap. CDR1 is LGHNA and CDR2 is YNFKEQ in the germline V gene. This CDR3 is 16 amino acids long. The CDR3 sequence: CASSQVIQGNNYGYTF. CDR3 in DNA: TGTGCCAGCAGCCAAGTTATTCAGGGGAACAACTATGGCTACACCTTC.

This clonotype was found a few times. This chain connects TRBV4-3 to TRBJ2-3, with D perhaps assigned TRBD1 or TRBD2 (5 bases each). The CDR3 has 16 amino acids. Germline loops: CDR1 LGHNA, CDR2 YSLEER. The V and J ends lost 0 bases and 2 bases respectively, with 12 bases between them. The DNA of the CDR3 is TGCGCCAGCAGCCAAGATGCGGTAGGGACCACAGATACGCAGTATTTT. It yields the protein CASSQDAVGTTDTQYF.

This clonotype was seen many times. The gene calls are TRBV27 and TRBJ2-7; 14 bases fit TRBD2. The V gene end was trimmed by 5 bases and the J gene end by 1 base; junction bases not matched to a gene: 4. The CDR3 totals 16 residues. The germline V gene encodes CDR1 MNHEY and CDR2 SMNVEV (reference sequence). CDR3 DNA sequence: TGTGCCAGCAGTCCGACTAGCGGGAGGGATTCCTACGAGCAGTACTTC. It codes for CASSPTSGRDSYEQYF.